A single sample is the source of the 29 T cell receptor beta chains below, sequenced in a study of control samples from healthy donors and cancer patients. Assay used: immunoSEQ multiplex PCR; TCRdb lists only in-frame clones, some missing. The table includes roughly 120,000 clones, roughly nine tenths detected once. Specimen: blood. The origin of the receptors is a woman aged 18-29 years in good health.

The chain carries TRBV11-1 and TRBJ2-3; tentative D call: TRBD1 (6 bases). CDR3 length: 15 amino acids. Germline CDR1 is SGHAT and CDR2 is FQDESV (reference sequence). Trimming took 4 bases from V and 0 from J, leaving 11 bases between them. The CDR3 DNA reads TGTGCCAGCAGCTCCGGGACATTTAGCACAGATACGCAGTATTTT. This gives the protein CASSSGTFSTDTQYF.

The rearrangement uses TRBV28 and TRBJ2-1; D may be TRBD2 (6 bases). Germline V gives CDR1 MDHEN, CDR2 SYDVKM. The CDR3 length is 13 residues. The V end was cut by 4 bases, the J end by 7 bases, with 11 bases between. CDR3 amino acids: CASSSALANEQFF. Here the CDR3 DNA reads TGTGCCAGCAGTTCGGCGCTAGCGAATGAGCAGTTCTTC.

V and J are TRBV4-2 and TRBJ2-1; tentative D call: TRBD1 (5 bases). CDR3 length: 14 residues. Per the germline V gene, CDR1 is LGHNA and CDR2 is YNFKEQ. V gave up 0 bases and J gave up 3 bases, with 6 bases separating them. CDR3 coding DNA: TGTGCCAGCAGCCAAGAAACAGGCTACAATGAGCAGTTCTTC. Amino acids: CASSQETGYNEQFF.

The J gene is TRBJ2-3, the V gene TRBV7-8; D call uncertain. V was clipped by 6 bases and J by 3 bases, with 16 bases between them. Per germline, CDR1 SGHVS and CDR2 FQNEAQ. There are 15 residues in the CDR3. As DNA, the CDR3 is TGTGCCAGCAGGTTCCGGATCTTTGGGACAGATACGCAGTATTTT. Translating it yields CASRFRIFGTDTQYF.

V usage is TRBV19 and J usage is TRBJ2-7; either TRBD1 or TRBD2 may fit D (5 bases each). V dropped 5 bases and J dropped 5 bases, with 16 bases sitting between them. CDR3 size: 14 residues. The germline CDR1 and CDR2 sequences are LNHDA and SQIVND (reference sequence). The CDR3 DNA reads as TGTGCCAGTAGTCCCGGGACCTCTAGGAACGAGCAGTACTTC. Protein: CASSPGTSRNEQYF.

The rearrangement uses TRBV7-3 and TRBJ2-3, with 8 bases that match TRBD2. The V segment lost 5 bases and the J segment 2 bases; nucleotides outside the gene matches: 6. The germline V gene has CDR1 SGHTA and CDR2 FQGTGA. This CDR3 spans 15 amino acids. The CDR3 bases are TGTGCCAGCAGCCCTCGGGGGGGCAACACAGATACGCAGTATTTT. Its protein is CASSPRGGNTDTQYF.

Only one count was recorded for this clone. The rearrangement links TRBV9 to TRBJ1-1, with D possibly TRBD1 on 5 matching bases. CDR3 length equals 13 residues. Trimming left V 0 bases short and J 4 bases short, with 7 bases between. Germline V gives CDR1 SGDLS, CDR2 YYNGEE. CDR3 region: CASSVGDFTEAFF. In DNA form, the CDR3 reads TGTGCCAGCAGCGTAGGGGACTTCACTGAAGCTTTCTTT.

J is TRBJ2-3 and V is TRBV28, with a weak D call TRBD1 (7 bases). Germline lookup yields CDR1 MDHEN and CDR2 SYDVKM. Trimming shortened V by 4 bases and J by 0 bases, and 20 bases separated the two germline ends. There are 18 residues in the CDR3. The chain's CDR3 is CASSCATQGGPSTDTQYF. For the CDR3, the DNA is TGTGCCAGCAGTTGCGCCACCCAGGGGGGACCAAGCACAGATACGCAGTATTTT.

CDR3 in DNA: TGTGCCAGCTCACCAAGGACAGGGGGCGTCTCCGACTATGGCTACACCTTC. The encoded protein is CASSPRTGGVSDYGYTF. J is TRBJ1-2 and V is TRBV18; TRBD1 matches 11 bases. With V trimmed by 2 bases and J by 3 bases, 8 bases remained unmatched. CDR1 and CDR2 (germline): KGHSH, LQKENI. CDR3 length: 17 amino acids. Together with reference TRBV18 and TRBJ1-2, the CDR3 gives the full variable domain: NAGVMQNPRHLVRRRGQEARLRCSPMKGHSHVYWYRQLPEEGLKFMVYLQKENIIDESGMPKERFSAEFPKEGPSILRIQQVVRGDSAAYFCASSPRTGGVSDYGYTFGSGTRLTVV.

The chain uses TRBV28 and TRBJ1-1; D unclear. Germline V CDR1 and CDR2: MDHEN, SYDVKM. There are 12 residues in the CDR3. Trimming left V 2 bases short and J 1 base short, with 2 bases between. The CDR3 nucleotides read TGTGCCAGCAGTTTAAAGAACACTGAAGCTTTCTTT. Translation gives CASSLKNTEAFF.

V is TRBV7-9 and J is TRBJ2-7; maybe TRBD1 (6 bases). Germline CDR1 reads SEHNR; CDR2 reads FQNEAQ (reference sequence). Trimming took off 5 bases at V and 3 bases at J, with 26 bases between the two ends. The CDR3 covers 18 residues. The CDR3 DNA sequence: TGTGCCAGCAGCCCCCAACTCGATAGGGACAAGGCCAACTACGAGCAGTACTTC. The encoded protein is CASSPQLDRDKANYEQYF.

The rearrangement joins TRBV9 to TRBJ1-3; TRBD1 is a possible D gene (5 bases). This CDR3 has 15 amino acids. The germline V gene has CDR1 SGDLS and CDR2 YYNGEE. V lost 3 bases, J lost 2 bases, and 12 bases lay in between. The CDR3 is CASSARDLPGNTIYF. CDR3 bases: TGTGCCAGCAGCGCCAGGGACCTTCCTGGAAACACCATATATTTT.

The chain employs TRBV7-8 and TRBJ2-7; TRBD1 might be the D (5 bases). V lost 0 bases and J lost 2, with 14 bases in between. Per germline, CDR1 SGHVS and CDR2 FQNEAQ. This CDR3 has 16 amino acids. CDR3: CASSLAQWGRPYEQYF. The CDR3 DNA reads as TGTGCCAGCAGCTTAGCCCAATGGGGCAGGCCCTACGAGCAGTACTTC. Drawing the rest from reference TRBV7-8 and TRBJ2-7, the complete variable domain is GAGVSQSPRYKVAKRGQDVALRCDPISGHVSLFWYQQALGQGPEFLTYFQNEAQLDKSGLPSDRFFAERPEGSVSTLKIQRTQQEDSAVYLCASSLAQWGRPYEQYFGPGTRLTVT.

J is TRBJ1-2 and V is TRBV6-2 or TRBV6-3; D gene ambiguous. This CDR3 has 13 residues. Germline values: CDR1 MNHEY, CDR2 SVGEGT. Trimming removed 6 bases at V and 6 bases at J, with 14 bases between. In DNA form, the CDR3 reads TGTGCCAGCAGCCATCCTCCGCTCCATGGCTACACCTTC. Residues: CASSHPPLHGYTF.

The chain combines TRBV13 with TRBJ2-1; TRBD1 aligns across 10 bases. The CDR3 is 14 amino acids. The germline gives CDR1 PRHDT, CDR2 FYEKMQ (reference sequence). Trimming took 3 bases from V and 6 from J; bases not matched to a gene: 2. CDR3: CASSFRDRGNEQFF. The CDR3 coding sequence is TGTGCCAGCAGCTTCCGGGACAGGGGCAATGAGCAGTTCTTC. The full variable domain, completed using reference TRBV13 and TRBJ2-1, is AAGVIQSPRHLIKEKRETATLKCYPIPRHDTVYWYQQGPGQDPQFLISFYEKMQSDKGSIPDRFSAQQFSDYHSELNMSSLELGDSALYFCASSFRDRGNEQFFGPGTRLTVL.

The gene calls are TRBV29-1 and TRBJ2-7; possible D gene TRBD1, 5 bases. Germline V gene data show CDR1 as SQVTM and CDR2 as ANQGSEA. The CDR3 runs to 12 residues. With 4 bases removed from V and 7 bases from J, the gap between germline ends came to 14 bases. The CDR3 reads CSVAPGWNEQYF. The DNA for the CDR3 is TGCAGCGTTGCGCCAGGGTGGAATGAGCAGTACTTC.

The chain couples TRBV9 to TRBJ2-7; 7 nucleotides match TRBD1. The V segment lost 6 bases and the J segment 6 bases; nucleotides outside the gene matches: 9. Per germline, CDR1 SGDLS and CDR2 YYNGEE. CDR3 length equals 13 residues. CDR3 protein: CASTGQANGEQYF. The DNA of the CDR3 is TGTGCCAGCACCGGACAGGCGAACGGCGAGCAGTACTTC.

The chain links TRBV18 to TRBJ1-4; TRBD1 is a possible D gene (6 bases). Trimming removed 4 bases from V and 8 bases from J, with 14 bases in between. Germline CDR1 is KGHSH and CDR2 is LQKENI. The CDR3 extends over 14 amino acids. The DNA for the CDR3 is TGTGCCAGCTCACAAAGGGGGGGACGAGAAAAACTGTTTTTT. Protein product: CASSQRGGREKLFF.

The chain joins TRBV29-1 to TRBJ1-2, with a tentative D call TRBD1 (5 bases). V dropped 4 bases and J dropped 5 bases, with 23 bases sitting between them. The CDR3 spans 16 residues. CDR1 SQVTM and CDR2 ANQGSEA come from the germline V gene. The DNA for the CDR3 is TGCAGCGTTGCAAGTGCGGGGCGAACCGTTATGTATGGCTACACCTTC. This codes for CSVASAGRTVMYGYTF.

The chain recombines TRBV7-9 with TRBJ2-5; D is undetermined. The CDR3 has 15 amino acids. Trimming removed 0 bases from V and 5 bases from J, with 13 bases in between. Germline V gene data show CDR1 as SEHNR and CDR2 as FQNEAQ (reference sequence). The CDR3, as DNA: TGTGCCAGCAGCTTAGCGGGCGAAGGGTGGGAGACCCAGTACTTC. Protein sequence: CASSLAGEGWETQYF.

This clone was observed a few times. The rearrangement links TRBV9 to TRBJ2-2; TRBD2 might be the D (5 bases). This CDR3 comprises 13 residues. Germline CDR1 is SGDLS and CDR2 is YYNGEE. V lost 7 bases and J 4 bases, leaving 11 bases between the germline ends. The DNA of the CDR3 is TGTGCCAGCGGAGGCTATATCACCGGGGAGCTGTTTTTT. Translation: CASGGYITGELFF.

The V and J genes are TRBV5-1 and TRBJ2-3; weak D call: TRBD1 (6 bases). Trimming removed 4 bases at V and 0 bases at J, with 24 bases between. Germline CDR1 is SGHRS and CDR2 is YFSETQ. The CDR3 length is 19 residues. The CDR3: CASSRNRALSPHSTDTQYF. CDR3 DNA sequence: TGCGCCAGCAGCAGGAACAGGGCACTAAGCCCTCATAGCACAGATACGCAGTATTTT.

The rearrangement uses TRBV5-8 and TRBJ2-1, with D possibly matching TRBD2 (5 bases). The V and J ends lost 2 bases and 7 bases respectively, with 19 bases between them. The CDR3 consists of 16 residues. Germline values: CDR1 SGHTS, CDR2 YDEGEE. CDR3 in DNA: TGTGCCAGCAGCTTTTTTGGTGGGATCCGCGGGAATGAGCAGTTCTTC. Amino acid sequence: CASSFFGGIRGNEQFF.

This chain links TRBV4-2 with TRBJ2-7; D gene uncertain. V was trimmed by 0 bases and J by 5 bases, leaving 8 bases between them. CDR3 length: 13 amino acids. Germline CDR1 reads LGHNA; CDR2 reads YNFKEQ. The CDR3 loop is CASSQDQRDEQYF. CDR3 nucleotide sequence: TGTGCCAGCAGCCAAGACCAAAGGGACGAGCAGTACTTC.

CDR3 in amino acids: CASSSPSGTGLGGAFF. The CDR3, as DNA: TGTGCCAGCAGTTCCCCCAGCGGGACAGGCTTAGGGGGAGCTTTCTTT. This sequence joins TRBV28 and TRBJ1-1; 8 positions match TRBD1. V gave up 4 bases and J gave up 10 bases; unmatched junction bases: 17. This CDR3 contains 16 residues. In germline, CDR1 is MDHEN, CDR2 SYDVKM.

CDR3: CASSLNVAGSPGELFF. As DNA, the CDR3 is TGTGCCAGCAGCTTAAATGTAGCGGGATCCCCCGGGGAGCTGTTTTTT. The chain links TRBV7-2 to TRBJ2-2; TRBD2 matches 8 bases. Germline V CDR1 and CDR2: SGHTA, FQGNSA. The CDR3 loop spans 16 amino acids. Unmatched junction bases numbered 8, after V lost 2 bases and J lost 6 bases.

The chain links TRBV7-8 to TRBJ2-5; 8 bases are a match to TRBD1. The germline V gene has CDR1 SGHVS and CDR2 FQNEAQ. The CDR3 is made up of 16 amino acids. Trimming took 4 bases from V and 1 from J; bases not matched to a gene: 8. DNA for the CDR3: TGTGCCAGCAGCTCTCTGAGGACAGGGCCCCAAGAGACCCAGTACTTC. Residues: CASSSLRTGPQETQYF.

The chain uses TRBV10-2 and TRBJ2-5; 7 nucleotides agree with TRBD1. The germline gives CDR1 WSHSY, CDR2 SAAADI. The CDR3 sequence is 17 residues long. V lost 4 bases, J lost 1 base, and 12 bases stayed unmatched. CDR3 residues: CASSGDRDRSSQETQYF. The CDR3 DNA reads TGCGCCAGCAGTGGAGATCGGGACAGAAGCTCCCAAGAGACCCAGTACTTC.

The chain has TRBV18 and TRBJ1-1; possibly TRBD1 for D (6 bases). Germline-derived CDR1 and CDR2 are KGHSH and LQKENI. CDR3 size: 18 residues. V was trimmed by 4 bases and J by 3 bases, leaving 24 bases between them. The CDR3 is CASSLRQAGESADTEAFF. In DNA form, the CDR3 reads TGTGCCAGCTCACTACGACAGGCGGGCGAATCCGCGGACACTGAAGCTTTCTTT.